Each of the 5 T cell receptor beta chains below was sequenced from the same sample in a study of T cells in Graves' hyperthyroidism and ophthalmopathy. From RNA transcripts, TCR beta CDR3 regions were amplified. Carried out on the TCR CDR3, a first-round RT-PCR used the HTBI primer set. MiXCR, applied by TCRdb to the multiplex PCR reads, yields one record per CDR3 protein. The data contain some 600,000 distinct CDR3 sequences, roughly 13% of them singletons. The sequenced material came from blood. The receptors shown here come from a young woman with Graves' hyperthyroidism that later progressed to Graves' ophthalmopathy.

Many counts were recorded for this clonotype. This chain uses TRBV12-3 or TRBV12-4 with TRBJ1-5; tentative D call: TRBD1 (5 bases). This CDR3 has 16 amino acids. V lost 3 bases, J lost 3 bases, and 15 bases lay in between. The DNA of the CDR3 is TGTGCCAGCAGTTTCGGGGGGACGGATACCAATCAGCCCCAGCATTTT. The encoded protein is CASSFGGTDTNQPQHF.

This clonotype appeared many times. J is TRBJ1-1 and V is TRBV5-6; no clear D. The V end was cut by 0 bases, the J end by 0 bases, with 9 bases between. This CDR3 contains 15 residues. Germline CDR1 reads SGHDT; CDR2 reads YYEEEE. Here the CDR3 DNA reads TGTGCCAGCAGCTTGGTACAGCTCATGAACACTGAAGCTTTCTTT. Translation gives CASSLVQLMNTEAFF.

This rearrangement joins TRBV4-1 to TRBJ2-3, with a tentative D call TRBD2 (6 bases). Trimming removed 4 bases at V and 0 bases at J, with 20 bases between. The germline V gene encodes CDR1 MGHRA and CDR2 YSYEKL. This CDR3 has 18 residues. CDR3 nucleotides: TGCGCCAGCAGCCCGAGTGGCGGTAGCGGAATTAGCACAGATACGCAGTATTTT. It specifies CASSPSGGSGISTDTQYF.

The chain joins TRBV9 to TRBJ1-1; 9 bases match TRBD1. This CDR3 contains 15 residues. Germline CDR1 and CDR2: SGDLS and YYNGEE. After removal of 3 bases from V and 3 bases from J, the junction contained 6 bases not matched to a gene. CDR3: CASSAGTGWDTEAFF. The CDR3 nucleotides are TGTGCCAGCAGCGCAGGGACAGGGTGGGACACTGAAGCTTTCTTT.

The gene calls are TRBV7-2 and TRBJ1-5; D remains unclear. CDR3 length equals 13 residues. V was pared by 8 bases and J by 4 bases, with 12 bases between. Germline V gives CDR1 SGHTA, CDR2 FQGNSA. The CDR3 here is CASGSQENQPQHF. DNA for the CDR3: TGTGCCAGCGGCTCGCAGGAGAATCAGCCCCAGCATTTT.